The rows below give T cell receptor beta chains drawn from one sample of a study of T-cell memory formation after mild COVID-19. TCRdb itself ran the 5' RACE reads through MiXCR, one entry per CDR3 protein. The data contain hundreds of thousands of distinct CDR3 sequences, roughly 22% of them singletons. The sequenced sample was PBMCs or a T cell subset sorted from them (not recorded which). These receptors were taken from an adult woman who had mild COVID-19 (a few samples of this study predate the infection). Cell type and time point are not known. Both conserved end residues are part of each CDR3. D genes are given only for firm matches. Size tells how often a clone was seen (once, few, many) or the class of an expanded clone, and some rows leave it out.

D,J,size,V,CDR3,DNA
-,TRBJ1-5,-,TRBV5-6,CASSSGLSNQPQHF,TGTGCCAGCAGTTCAGGGCTCTCGAATCAGCCCCAGCATTTT
-,TRBJ1-2,few,TRBV3-1,CASSPPWLNYGYTF,TGTGCCAGCAGCCCTCCCTGGCTTAACTATGGCTACACCTTC
-,TRBJ1-1,-,TRBV5-1,CASSLELRRNTEAFF,TGCGCCAGCAGCTTGGAGCTCAGAAGAAACACTGAAGCTTTCTTT
-,TRBJ1-1,-,TRBV20-1,CSASDTGSNTEAFF,TGCAGTGCTAGCGACACGGGATCGAACACTGAAGCTTTCTTT
TRBD2,TRBJ2-2,few,TRBV4-1,CASSQDLAGVNTGELFF,TGCGCCAGCAGCCAAGACCTAGCGGGAGTGAACACCGGGGAGCTGTTTTTT
TRBD2,TRBJ2-3,many,TRBV4-3,CASSQRAGATADTQYF,TGCGCCAGCAGCCAAAGGGCGGGAGCGACTGCAGATACGCAGTATTTT
-,TRBJ2-1,-,TRBV4-3,CASSQDFTSEQFF,TGCGCCAGCAGCCAAGATTTCACTTCCGAGCAGTTCTTC
-,TRBJ2-7,-,TRBV30,CAWSVDFLNNEQYF,TGTGCCTGGAGTGTAGATTTCCTCAACAACGAGCAGTACTTC
-,TRBJ2-7,few,TRBV4-1,CASSPGGQGRREQYF,TGCGCCAGCAGCCCGGGCGGTCAGGGGCGGCGCGAGCAGTACTTC
-,TRBJ2-7,-,TRBV9,CASSGEMTAPSHEQYF,TGTGCCAGCAGCGGAGAGATGACCGCTCCGAGTCACGAGCAGTACTTC
-,TRBJ2-7,-,TRBV18,CASSPSVGRGPSYEQYF,TGTGCCAGCTCACCATCGGTGGGCAGGGGCCCCTCCTACGAGCAGTACTTC
-,TRBJ2-3,-,TRBV12-3/TRBV12-4,CASSLGTSDTQYF,TGTGCCAGCAGTCTAGGGACCTCAGATACGCAGTATTTT
-,TRBJ2-4,few,TRBV7-9,CASSLPGAGPPEYF,TGTGCCAGCAGCTTGCCCGGGGCCGGGCCGCCTGAGTACTTC
TRBD2,TRBJ2-3,-,TRBV24-1,CATYQGGTQYF,TGTGCCACCTACCAGGGAGGGACGCAGTATTTT
-,TRBJ2-7,-,TRBV11-2,CASSPPTREQYF,TGTGCCAGCAGCCCCCCGACGCGCGAGCAGTACTTC
-,TRBJ2-1,few,TRBV12-5,CASGLEGWNEQFF,TGTGCTAGTGGTTTGGAGGGGTGGAATGAGCAGTTCTTC
-,TRBJ1-1,-,TRBV6-5,CASSWQINTEAFF,TGTGCCAGCAGTTGGCAGATCAACACTGAAGCTTTCTTT
-,TRBJ2-1,-,TRBV5-1,CASSPHPRGGNEQFF,TGCGCCAGCAGCCCCCACCCCCGAGGAGGCAATGAGCAGTTCTTC
TRBD1,TRBJ1-4,few,TRBV5-1,CASSLETGGFEKLFF,TGCGCCAGCAGCTTGGAGACAGGGGGATTTGAAAAACTGTTTTTT
TRBD1,TRBJ2-5,-,TRBV11-3,CASSSGTAGGETQYF,TGTGCCAGCAGCTCCGGGACAGCTGGTGGGGAGACCCAGTACTTC
-,TRBJ1-6,-,TRBV20-1,CSARGNLALHF,TGCAGTGCCCGGGGGAATTTGGCCCTCCACTTT
TRBD1,TRBJ1-5,-,TRBV27,CASSPGQGTGGVNQPQHF,TGTGCCAGCTCTCCGGGACAGGGGACGGGAGGAGTGAATCAGCCCCAGCATTTT
-,TRBJ2-5,few,TRBV2,CASRSRETQYF,TGTGCCAGCAGGTCCCGAGAGACCCAGTACTTC
-,TRBJ2-5,-,TRBV14,CASSQPGTGETQYF,TGTGCCAGCAGCCAGCCGGGGACCGGGGAGACCCAGTACTTC
-,TRBJ2-5,few,TRBV5-6,CASSLSEETQYF,TGTGCCAGCAGCTTGAGTGAGGAGACCCAGTACTTC